Listed below are T cell receptor beta chains from one sample, sequenced in a study of OX40 agonist ivuxolimab in advanced cancers. Repertoires were generated with immunoSEQ multiplex PCR, while TCRdb's copy carries only in-frame clones and drops some. The profile shows nearly 80,000 clones, about 83% of them singletons. Sample: CD4+ or CD8+ T cells sorted from blood, taken in a trial of the OX40 agonist ivuxolimab. These receptors were taken from an adult with an advanced solid tumor such as melanoma, head and neck, liver or kidney cancer. The CDR3 runs from the conserved cysteine through the conserved F or W. A D gene is named only where the DNA matches it firmly. Some rows have no size entry. The others give once, few or many, or a class for an expanded clone.

CDR3 length,J gene,V gene,clone size,D gene,CDR3 DNA,CDR3 protein
16,TRBJ1-2,TRBV30,.,TRBD1,TGTGCCTGGAGTGGAGGACAGGGGGGTATCGGCTATGGCTACACCTTC,CAWSGGQGGIGYGYTF
16,TRBJ1-4,TRBV5-1,.,.,TGCGCCAGCAGCTTGGATAGGGGTGCAACTAATGAAAAACTGTTTTTT,CASSLDRGATNEKLFF
13,TRBJ1-5,TRBV7-2,.,.,TGTGCCAGCAGCTGGGCGGCGAATCAGCCCCAGCATTTT,CASSWAANQPQHF
14,TRBJ2-2,TRBV30,.,TRBD1,TGTGCCTGGAGAGGGGCAGGGGGCACCGGGGAGCTGTTTTTT,CAWRGAGGTGELFF
13,TRBJ2-5,TRBV15,.,.,TGTGCCACCAGCAGTGGGGTCCAAGAGACCCAGTACTTC,CATSSGVQETQYF
12,TRBJ1-4,TRBV7-2,.,.,TGTGCCAGCAGCTCACAGGGAGAAAAACTGTTTTTT,CASSSQGEKLFF
15,TRBJ1-1,TRBV7-6,.,.,TGTGCCAGCAGCTTAGGCGGGCGAATGAACACTGAAGCTTTCTTT,CASSLGGRMNTEAFF
12,TRBJ2-5,TRBV7-9,.,.,TGTGCCAGCAGGCAGGGGTCCGAGACCCAGTACTTC,CASRQGSETQYF
17,TRBJ1-4,TRBV4-1,.,.,TGCGCCAGCAGCCAAGATGGAAGGGTTGAGGGGCGTGAAAAACTGTTTTTT,CASSQDGRVEGREKLFF
14,TRBJ1-5,TRBV30,.,.,TGTGCCTGGAGTGCTGGCAGAAGCAATCAGCCCCAGCATTTT,CAWSAGRSNQPQHF
13,TRBJ2-1,TRBV30,.,.,TGTGCCTGGACCCCGGCCCTCGGGCATGAGCAGTTCTTC,CAWTPALGHEQFF
11,TRBJ2-7,TRBV7-2,.,.,TGTGCCAGCAGCTCCCCCCAGGGGCAGTACTTC,CASSSPQGQYF
13,TRBJ1-5,TRBV4-1,.,.,TGCGCCAGCAGCCAAGGGGATAATCAGCCCCAGCATTTT,CASSQGDNQPQHF
16,TRBJ1-5,TRBV6-5,.,.,TGTGCCAGCAGTTACTCGCGAGGGGCGAGCAATCAGCCCCAGCATTTT,CASSYSRGASNQPQHF
14,TRBJ2-1,TRBV6-5,few,.,TGTGCCAGCAGTTACTCAGGGAGGGGGCATGAGCAGTTCTTC,CASSYSGRGHEQFF
14,TRBJ1-2,TRBV2,.,.,TGTGCCAGCAGGCCTGGTGGGGGGGCTGATGGCTACACCTTC,CASRPGGGADGYTF